This T cell receptor beta chain is from a study of cytomegalovirus exposure and HLA in healthy donors. Regarding this clone: The antigen is undetermined.

The protocol was immunoSEQ multiplex PCR, while the TCRdb copy is restricted to in-frame clones and leaves out a portion. In the table there are 150,000 to 180,000 clones, about 86% of which are singletons. Points from the study as a whole: Rare sequences made up most TCRs, while some public TCRs were found in many donors. The study designated over 150 TCR beta chains cytomegalovirus-associated.

V lost 2 bases to trimming and J lost 4 bases; unmatched junction nucleotides: 1. The CDR3 has 14 residues. Germline V CDR1 and CDR2: SGDLS, YYNGEE. The donors were members of the validation cohort, which comprised around 110 subjects and was separate from the first cohort of some 680 subjects. This clonotype was obtained from a human donor in good health. The V gene is TRBV9, the J gene TRBJ1-4; 8 nucleotides match TRBD1. The sample comprised PBMCs. This chain's CDR3 is CASSVTGGNEKLFF. Here the CDR3 DNA reads TGTGCCAGCAGCGTCACAGGGGGTAATGAAAAACTGTTTTTT.